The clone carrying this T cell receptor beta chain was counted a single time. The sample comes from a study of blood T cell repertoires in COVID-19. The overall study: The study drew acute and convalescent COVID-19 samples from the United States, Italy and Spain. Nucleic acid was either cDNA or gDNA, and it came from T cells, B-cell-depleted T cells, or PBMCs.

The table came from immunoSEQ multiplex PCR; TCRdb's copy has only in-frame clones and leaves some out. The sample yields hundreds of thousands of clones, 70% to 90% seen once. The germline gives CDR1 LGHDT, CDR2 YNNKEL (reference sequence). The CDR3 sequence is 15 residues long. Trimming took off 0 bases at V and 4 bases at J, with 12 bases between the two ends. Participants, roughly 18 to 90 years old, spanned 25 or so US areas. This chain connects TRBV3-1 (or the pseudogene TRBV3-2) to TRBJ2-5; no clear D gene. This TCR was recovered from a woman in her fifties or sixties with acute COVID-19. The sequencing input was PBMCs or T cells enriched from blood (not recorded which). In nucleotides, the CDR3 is TGTGCCAGCAGCCAAGATCGAGGCCGAGGAGAGACCCAGTACTTC. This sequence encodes CASSQDRGRGETQYF.